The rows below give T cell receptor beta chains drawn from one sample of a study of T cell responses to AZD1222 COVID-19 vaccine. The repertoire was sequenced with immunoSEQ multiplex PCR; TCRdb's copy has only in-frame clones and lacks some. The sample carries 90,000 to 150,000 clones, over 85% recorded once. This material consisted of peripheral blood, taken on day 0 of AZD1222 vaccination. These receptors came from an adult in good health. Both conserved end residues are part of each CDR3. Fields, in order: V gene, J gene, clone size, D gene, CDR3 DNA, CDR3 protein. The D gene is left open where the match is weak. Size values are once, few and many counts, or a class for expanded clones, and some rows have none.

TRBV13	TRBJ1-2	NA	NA	TGTGCCAGCAGCCCCTGGGGAACAGGGTCCTATGGCTACACCTTC	CASSPWGTGSYGYTF
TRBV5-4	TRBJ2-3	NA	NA	TGTGCCAGCAGCTCTTACAGCTCTAGCACAGATACGCAGTATTTT	CASSSYSSSTDTQYF
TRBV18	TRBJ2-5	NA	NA	TGTGCCAGCTCCCTCCCCTTCATAGGCCTCCAAGAGACCCAGTACTTC	CASSLPFIGLQETQYF
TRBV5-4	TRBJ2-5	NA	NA	TGTGCCAGCAGCTTGGGGACAGCACAAGAGACCCAGTACTTC	CASSLGTAQETQYF
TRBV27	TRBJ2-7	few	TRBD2	TGTGCCAGCAGATCGGGACTAGCGGGCTTGTACGAGCAGTACTTC	CASRSGLAGLYEQYF
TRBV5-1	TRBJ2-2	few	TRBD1	TGCGCCAGCAGCTGGGGACAGTTGAACACCGGGGAGCTGTTTTTT	CASSWGQLNTGELFF
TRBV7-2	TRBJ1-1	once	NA	TGTGCCAGCAGCCCTAGGCGGGGGATCTCTGAAGCTTTCTTT	CASSPRRGISEAFF
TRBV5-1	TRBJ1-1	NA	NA	TGCGCCAGCAGCTTGGACATCATGAACACTGAAGCTTTCTTT	CASSLDIMNTEAFF
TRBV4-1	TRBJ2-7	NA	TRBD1	TGCGCCAGCAGCCAAGGACAGGGGCTGTACGAGCAGTACTTC	CASSQGQGLYEQYF
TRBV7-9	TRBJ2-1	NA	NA	TGTGCCAGCAGCTTAGCCAGGGGACCTTACAATGAGCAGTTCTTC	CASSLARGPYNEQFF
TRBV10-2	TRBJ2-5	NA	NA	TGCGCCAGCGGGGGCCTTCAACCATTCCAAGAGACCCAGTACTTC	CASGGLQPFQETQYF
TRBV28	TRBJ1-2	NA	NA	TGTGCCAGCAGTTTAGTAGGGAACTATGGCTACACCTTC	CASSLVGNYGYTF
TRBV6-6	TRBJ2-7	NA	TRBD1	TGTGCCAGCAGTTACCCCCGACAGGGATCCTACGAGCAGTACTTC	CASSYPRQGSYEQYF
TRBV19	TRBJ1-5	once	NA	TGTGCCAGTAGTATAGGGGTGGGATTGAATCAGCCCCAGCATTTT	CASSIGVGLNQPQHF
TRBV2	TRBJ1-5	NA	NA	TGTGCCAGCAGTCCACAAGCTGGTGGATATCAGCCCCAGCATTTT	CASSPQAGGYQPQHF
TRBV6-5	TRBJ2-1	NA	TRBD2	TGTGCCAGCAGTTTCCTAGCGGGAGCGTCCTACAATGAGCAGTTCTTC	CASSFLAGASYNEQFF
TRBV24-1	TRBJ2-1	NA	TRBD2	TGTGCCACCAGTGATTCCCATCGTGCGGGAGGCTTTGTGGATGAGCAGTTCTTC	CATSDSHRAGGFVDEQFF
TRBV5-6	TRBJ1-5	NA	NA	TGTGCCAGCACCAAAGCGGGAAAACGGGGGCCCCAGCATTTT	CASTKAGKRGPQHF
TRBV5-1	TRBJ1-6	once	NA	TGCGCCAGCAGCTATGACAGACCAGTTGGTTCACCCCTCCACTTT	CASSYDRPVGSPLHF
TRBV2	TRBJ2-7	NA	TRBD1	TGTGCCAGCAGGGACCGGACAGGGGTAACCTACGAGCAGTACTTC	CASRDRTGVTYEQYF